This is a list of T cell receptor beta chains from one sample in a study of CD4 and CD8 cells across lung adenocarcinoma regions. TCRdb re-derived calls from the PCR reads in MiXCR, one entry per CDR3 protein. The table shows approximately 3,300 distinct CDR3 sequences, with 35% to 60% occurring only once. Specimen: CD8+ T cells from the center of a lung tumor. These receptors came from a male donor with lung adenocarcinoma. The CD4 and CD8 labels of this study may be unreliable. CDR3s include the opening cysteine and the closing phenylalanine or tryptophan. D genes are given only for firm matches.

TRBJ1-1	TRBD1	TRBV27	CASSQLTGSMNTEAFF
TRBJ2-1	TRBD2	TRBV12-3/TRBV12-4	CASRPGLELNNEQFF
TRBJ2-2	.	TRBV6-4	CASSDQGTGELFF
TRBJ1-5	.	TRBV20-1	CSARTRTDSNQPQHF
TRBJ2-5	.	TRBV6-1	CARGEWGRLTETQYF
TRBJ2-5	TRBD2	TRBV7-2	CASSLVLAGGGQETLYF
TRBJ1-1	TRBD1	TRBV27	CASINRGRPTEAFF
.	.	TRBV6-1	CASSAWARLKDTQYF
TRBJ2-1	TRBD2	TRBV6-4	CASSPTGTSGSYNEQFF
TRBJ2-7	.	TRBV19	CASSPGQFPYEQYF
.	.	TRBV7-2	CASSPLYGAYNEQYF
TRBJ2-4	.	TRBV30	CALTVQGGGYIQYF
.	.	TRBV12-3/TRBV12-4	CASSPTLAAPYEQYF
TRBJ1-2	.	TRBV6-1	CASSSGANYGCTF
TRBJ1-6	.	TRBV12-3/TRBV12-4	CASSSTGYNSPLHF
TRBJ2-3	TRBD2	TRBV6-1	CASSGSGLGDTQYF
TRBJ1-1	TRBD1	TRBV6-2/TRBV6-3	CASTSGQGNTEAFF
.	.	TRBV6-1	CASEGQGGDNEQFF
TRBJ2-1	.	TRBV27	CASSPPTRPQWEFF
.	TRBD2	TRBV11-2	CASSLAGGSYEQYF
TRBJ2-2	TRBD1	TRBV6-5	CASSYVRPGQVRGELFF
TRBJ2-5	.	TRBV10-1	CASRARPWRVETQYF
TRBJ2-1	.	TRBV6-5	CASSLTGTTGWDEQFF
TRBJ2-3	TRBD1	TRBV6-1	CASSATGETDTQYF
TRBJ2-1	TRBD1	TRBV6-5	CASSFTTGVDNEQFF